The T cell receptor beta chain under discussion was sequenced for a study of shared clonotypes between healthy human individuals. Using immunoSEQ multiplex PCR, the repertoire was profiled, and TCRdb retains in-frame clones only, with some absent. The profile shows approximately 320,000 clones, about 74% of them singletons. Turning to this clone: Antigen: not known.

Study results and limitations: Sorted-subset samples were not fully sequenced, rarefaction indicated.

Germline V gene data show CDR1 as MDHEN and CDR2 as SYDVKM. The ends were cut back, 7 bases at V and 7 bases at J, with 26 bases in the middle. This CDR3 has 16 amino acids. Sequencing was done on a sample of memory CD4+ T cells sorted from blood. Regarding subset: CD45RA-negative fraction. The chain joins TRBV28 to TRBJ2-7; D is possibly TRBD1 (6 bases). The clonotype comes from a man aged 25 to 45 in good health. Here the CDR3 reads CASTYTGVQGLNEQYF. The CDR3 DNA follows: TGTGCCAGCACCTATACAGGTGTCCAGGGGTTGAATGAGCAGTACTTC.